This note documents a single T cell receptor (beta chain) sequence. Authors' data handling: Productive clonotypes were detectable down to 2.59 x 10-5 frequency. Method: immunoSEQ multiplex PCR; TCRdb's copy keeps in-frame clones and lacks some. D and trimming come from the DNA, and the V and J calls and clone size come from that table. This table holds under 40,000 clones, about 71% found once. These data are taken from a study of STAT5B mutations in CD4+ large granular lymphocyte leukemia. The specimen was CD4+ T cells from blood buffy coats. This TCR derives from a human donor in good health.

The CDR3 protein is CASSASRNEQFF. The CDR3 nucleotides read TGTGCCAGCAGCGCTTCGCGGAATGAGCAGTTCTTC. The V call is TRBV9, the J call TRBJ2-1; D is uncertain. The CDR3 consists of 12 residues. V lost 3 bases and J 7 bases, leaving 8 bases between the germline ends. The germline CDR1 and CDR2 sequences are SGDLS and YYNGEE.